The 21 T cell receptor beta chains listed next were all sequenced from one sample in a study of T cell clonotyping in hematopoietic cell transplantation. Sequencing used immunoSEQ multiplex PCR; TCRdb keeps in-frame clones, though not all of them. The sample lists approximately 17,000 clones, roughly nine tenths occurring once. The material sequenced was peripheral blood mononuclear cells. All receptors come from a man aged 50 to 60 in good health. Some clones in this sample may be carry-over from other donors' samples.

The chain employs TRBV4-3 and TRBJ1-6; the D is unclear. Germline V lookup: CDR1 LGHNA, CDR2 YSLEER. Trimming left V 1 base short and J 0 bases short, with 4 bases between. The CDR3 consists of 15 residues. The DNA of the CDR3 is TGCGCCAGCAGCCAAGGTAGCTCCTATAATTCACCCCTCCACTTT. As protein: CASSQGSSYNSPLHF.

The rearrangement uses TRBV5-4 and TRBJ1-2; no firm D call. The CDR3 sequence is 12 residues long. Germline-derived CDR1 and CDR2 are SGHNT and YYREEE (reference sequence). Between the trimmed V and J ends, which lost 3 bases and 8 bases, there was a span of 11 bases. The CDR3 is CASSSTRLGYTF. CDR3 DNA sequence: TGTGCCAGCAGCTCCACTAGGTTGGGCTACACCTTC.

This chain links TRBV6-6 with TRBJ2-1; tentatively, D is TRBD2 (6 bases). Trimming cost V 6 bases and J 0 bases, with 12 bases left between them. CDR3 size: 15 residues. Germline-derived CDR1 and CDR2 are MNHNY and SVGAGI (reference sequence). The DNA for the CDR3 is TGTGCCAGCAGCCCTGGGGGGAGCTCCTACAATGAGCAGTTCTTC. Residues: CASSPGGSSYNEQFF.

This chain links TRBV11-2 with TRBJ2-7; TRBD1 matches 8 bases. Germline values: CDR1 SGHAT, CDR2 FQNNGV. Trimming cost V 2 bases and J 6 bases; bases outside gene matches: 6. The CDR3 has 14 residues. The CDR3, as DNA: TGTGCCAGCAGCTTATTGGGGACAGGCCGCGAGCAGTACTTC. This codes for CASSLLGTGREQYF.

V usage is TRBV5-1 and J usage is TRBJ2-5; D is perhaps TRBD2 (6 bases). Germline V gives CDR1 SGHRS, CDR2 YFSETQ. Trimming shortened V by 4 bases and J by 5 bases, and 15 bases separated the two germline ends. This CDR3 has 14 amino acids. As DNA, the CDR3 is TGCGCCAGCAGCCCTCAGGAGGGGAGGGAGACCCAGTACTTC. It translates to CASSPQEGRETQYF.

This clone was counted once. J is TRBJ1-2 and V is TRBV6-5, with D hard to call. The CDR3 has 15 residues. V lost 5 bases and J lost 8, with 21 bases in between. Germline V lookup: CDR1 MNHEY, CDR2 SVGAGI. The CDR3 sequence is CASSPSVPVGHGYTF. The CDR3 coding sequence is TGTGCCAGCAGTCCTAGTGTTCCGGTTGGGCACGGCTACACCTTC.

The J gene is TRBJ1-1, the V gene TRBV30; possibly TRBD1 for D (6 bases). This CDR3 has 14 amino acids. In germline, CDR1 is GTSNPN, CDR2 SVGIG (reference sequence). V was trimmed by 5 bases and J by 5 bases, leaving 18 bases between them. CDR3 sequence: CAWGTRGLRTEAFF. DNA for the CDR3: TGTGCCTGGGGTACTCGGGGGCTTCGGACTGAAGCTTTCTTT.

V gene TRBV2 combines with J gene TRBJ1-3; D is unresolved. The CDR3 length is 16 residues. Germline CDR1 is SNHLY and CDR2 is FYNNEI. The ends were cut back, 0 bases at V and 4 bases at J, with 13 bases in the middle. This chain's CDR3 is CASSEAGVGKGNTIYF. The CDR3 DNA reads as TGTGCCAGCAGTGAAGCAGGTGTAGGGAAGGGAAACACCATATATTTT.

V and J are TRBV7-9 and TRBJ2-7; no definite D call. This CDR3 is built from 13 residues. CDR1 and CDR2 (germline): SEHNR, FQNEAQ (reference sequence). V gave up 2 bases and J gave up 5 bases, with 10 bases separating them. CDR3 coding DNA: TGTGCCAGCAGCTTATCGGTTATGGACGAGCAGTACTTC. Translation: CASSLSVMDEQYF.

The V and J genes are TRBV4-1 and TRBJ2-5; 9 positions match TRBD2. Losses at the gene ends were 2 bases for V and 4 bases for J; bases not matched to a gene: 5. The CDR3 is made up of 15 amino acids. CDR1 MGHRA and CDR2 YSYEKL come from the germline V gene. CDR3 coding DNA: TGCGCCAGCAGCCAACTGACTAGCGGCGGAGAGACCCAGTACTTC. Its translation is CASSQLTSGGETQYF.

The chain is built from TRBV30 and TRBJ2-5, with 8 bases fitting TRBD2. CDR3 length: 18 residues. With 3 bases clipped from V and 4 bases from J, the junction kept 19 bases outside the gene matches. CDR1 GTSNPN and CDR2 SVGIG come from the germline V gene (reference sequence). CDR3: CAWSPRLAGMGRIETQYF. The CDR3 nucleotides are TGTGCCTGGAGCCCAAGGCTAGCGGGTATGGGACGGATAGAGACCCAGTACTTC.

This chain connects TRBV7-2 to TRBJ1-5, with D tentatively TRBD1 (6 bases). Trimming pared 7 bases from V and 2 bases from J, leaving 9 bases between. CDR1 and CDR2 (germline): SGHTA, FQGNSA. The CDR3 is 13 residues long. Written as DNA, the CDR3 is TGTGCCAGCAAACGGACAGGCAATCAGCCCCAGCATTTT. Protein sequence: CASKRTGNQPQHF.

J is TRBJ2-7 and V is TRBV28, with 8 bases aligning to TRBD2. V trimming: 9 bases; J trimming: 5 bases; junction bases outside the gene matches: 6. The CDR3 extends over 12 amino acids. Germline V gene lookup returns CDR1 MDHEN and CDR2 SYDVKM. CDR3 residues: CASRGGRDEQYF. In nucleotides, the CDR3 is TGTGCCAGTCGGGGGGGCAGGGACGAGCAGTACTTC.

The rearrangement uses TRBV28 and TRBJ2-7; D is unclear. CDR1 is MDHEN and CDR2 is SYDVKM in the germline V gene. CDR3 length equals 13 residues. The V gene lost 4 bases and the J gene lost 4 bases, with 11 bases spanning the gap. The CDR3 DNA follows: TGTGCCAGCAGTTCAGTGGGTGTATACGAGCAGTACTTC. This translates into CASSSVGVYEQYF.

This clone was detected once. The chain uses TRBV30 and TRBJ1-4; the match to TRBD1 covers 7 bases. Looked up from germline, CDR1 is GTSNPN and CDR2 is SVGIG (reference sequence). With V trimmed by 4 bases and J by 4 bases, 3 bases remained unmatched. This CDR3 is built from 13 residues. The CDR3 loop is CAWNRGLNEKLFF. The CDR3, as DNA: TGTGCCTGGAACAGGGGCCTTAATGAAAAACTGTTTTTT.

The chain carries TRBV5-4 and TRBJ1-6, with D perhaps matching TRBD1 (5 bases). The CDR3 totals 15 residues. Deletions cut 2 bases from V and 7 bases from J, with 13 bases between. The V gene's germline CDR1 is SGHNT and CDR2 YYREEE (reference sequence). The CDR3 spells CASSLEGTVNSPLHF. Here the CDR3 DNA reads TGTGCCAGCAGCTTAGAAGGGACGGTAAATTCACCCCTCCACTTT. The complete variable domain, with remaining parts taken from reference TRBV5-4 and TRBJ1-6, reads ETGVTQSPTHLIKTRGQQVTLRCSSQSGHNTVSWYQQALGQGPQFIFQYYREEENGRGNFPPRFSGLQFPNYSSELNVNALELDDSALYLCASSLEGTVNSPLHFGNGTRLTVT.

This clone appeared a single time. The rearrangement joins TRBV6-5 to TRBJ1-4; 9 nucleotides line up with TRBD1. Germline V gives CDR1 MNHEY, CDR2 SVGAGI. The length of the CDR3 is 14 residues. The J segment lost 7 bases and the V segment lost 5 bases, leaving 5 bases of the junction unmatched. Here the CDR3 reads CASSATGGGEKLFF. The CDR3 coding sequence is TGTGCCAGCAGTGCTACAGGGGGCGGTGAAAAACTGTTTTTT.

This clone was detected only once. The rearrangement links TRBV7-2 to TRBJ1-1; D is undetermined. Germline V gene data show CDR1 as SGHTA and CDR2 as FQGNSA. The CDR3 has 15 amino acids. Trimming pared 0 bases from V and 1 base from J, leaving 9 bases between. CDR3 coding DNA: TGTGCCAGCAGCTTAGCGCTTGGCGGGAACACTGAAGCTTTCTTT. Amino acids: CASSLALGGNTEAFF.

V usage is TRBV7-2 and J usage is TRBJ2-7, with D possibly being TRBD2 (6 bases). Germline V gives CDR1 SGHTA, CDR2 FQGNSA. V dropped 5 bases and J dropped 0 bases, with 14 bases sitting between them. The CDR3 spans 15 residues. The CDR3 here is CASSESGVISYEQYF. CDR3 in DNA: TGTGCCAGCAGCGAATCGGGGGTTATCTCCTACGAGCAGTACTTC.

The chain carries TRBV7-6 and TRBJ1-4; 7 bases fit TRBD1. This CDR3 contains 15 residues. Per germline, CDR1 SGHVS and CDR2 FNYEAQ. J gave up 3 bases and V 2 bases, and 3 bases lay outside the gene matches. The CDR3 nucleotides are TGTGCCAGCAGCTTATCCGGGACAGCTAATGAAAAACTGTTTTTT. It is translated as CASSLSGTANEKLFF.

The chain carries TRBV5-6 and TRBJ1-2; no clear D gene. Germline values: CDR1 SGHDT, CDR2 YYEEEE. CDR3 length: 12 residues. Trimming stripped 4 bases from V and 8 bases from J, with 12 bases between. CDR3: CASSPGIGGYTF. In DNA, the CDR3 is TGTGCCAGCAGCCCTGGTATAGGGGGCTACACCTTC.